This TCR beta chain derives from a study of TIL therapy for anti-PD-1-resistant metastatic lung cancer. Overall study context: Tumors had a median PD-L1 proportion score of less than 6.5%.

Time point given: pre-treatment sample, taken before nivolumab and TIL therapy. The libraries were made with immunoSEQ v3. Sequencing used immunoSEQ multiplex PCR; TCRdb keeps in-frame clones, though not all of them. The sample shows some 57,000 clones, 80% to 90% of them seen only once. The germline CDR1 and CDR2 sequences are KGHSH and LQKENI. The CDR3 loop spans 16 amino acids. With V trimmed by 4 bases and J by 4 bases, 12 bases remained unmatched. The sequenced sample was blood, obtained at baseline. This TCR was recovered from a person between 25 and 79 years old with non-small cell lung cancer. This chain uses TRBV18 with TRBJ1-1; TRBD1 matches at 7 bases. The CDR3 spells CASSRIETGRGTEAFF. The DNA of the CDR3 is TGTGCCAGCTCACGGATCGAGACAGGGAGAGGCACTGAAGCTTTCTTT.